The sequence of this TCR beta chain was determined in a study of shared clonotypes between healthy human individuals. Overall study results and limits: A limitation of the genetic and exposure-history diversity represented arose from few donors.

Per sorted-subset replicate PCR, input was approximately 200 ng DNA, representing roughly 30,000 T cell genomes. How the authors handled the data: Junction-only sequences without quality scores were provided by ImmunoSEQ, so filtering was different. The repertoire was sequenced with immunoSEQ multiplex PCR; TCRdb's copy has only in-frame clones and lacks some. V and J calls and clone size come straight from that table; D and trimming were deduced from the DNA. Found here are around 1,000,000 clones, around 77% of them singletons; the top ten hold 0.89%. V lost 5 bases and J 3 bases, leaving 11 bases between the germline ends. The CDR3 is 13 amino acids. The germline gives CDR1 GTSNPN, CDR2 SVGIG (reference sequence). Remarks on this clone: The antigen remains unidentified.

The receptor's source is a man in his late teens or twenties in good health. Some clones in this sample may be carry-over from other donors' samples. Sequencing used memory CD4+ T cells from PBMCs. The sample's subset: CD45RA-negative fraction. This chain joins TRBV30 and TRBJ1-5; no firm D call. The CDR3 here is CAWANFPNQPQHF. The CDR3 bases are TGTGCCTGGGCCAACTTCCCCAATCAGCCCCAGCATTTT.